This T cell receptor (beta chain) originates from a study of T-cell reconstitution after alpha-beta-depleted transplantation in children listed by TCRdb under 2016. A note on the overall study: T-cell immune reconstitution after TCRalphabeta/CD19-depleted allogeneic hematopoietic cell transplantation in children was quantitatively tracked in the study by means of TCR repertoire profiling. Here is what the overall study found, with its caveats: In some patients, high TCRbeta diversity at day 60 was attributed to recipient T cells and intrathymic progenitors that had survived conditioning. Over subsequent months, a decline in hyperexpanded clone frequencies was noted, and after one year, T-cell counts and TCRbeta diversity were mostly ascribed to newly produced T cells. The apparently early alphabetaT-cell count recovery about two months after transplant was reportedly dependent on only several hundred rapidly expanded clones derived from non-depleted graft cells.

A remark on this clonotype: The clone's antigen remains unknown. There are no base qualities to consult, and no much larger clone falls within one base.

This sample's treatment or condition label indicates: allogeneic hematopoietic cell transplantation with graft depleted of TCRalphabeta T cells and CD19 B cells. The transplant recipients were children given TCRalphabeta/CD19-depleted allogeneic hematopoietic cell grafts. Libraries were made using PCR. This sample was sequenced with an Illumina HiSeq 2500. TCR libraries were prepared with molecular barcoding, using unique molecular identifiers to normalize TCRbeta repertoire quantification. TCRdb applied fastp at Q25 and MiXCR to the public reads, then kept only in-frame beta chains. Each record represents a unique CDR3 protein, reported with the most common genes and DNA among its rows. The sample table records around 450,000 distinct CDR3 sequences; approximately 41% of these occur just once. The top ten clones comprise 27% of the sample. Sequences SGHKS (CDR1) and YYEKEE (CDR2) are obtained from the germline V gene (reference sequence). The CDR3 numbers 17 residues from cysteine through phenylalanine. Only the CDR3 part of the read is kept: 51 bases, read in frame from the first base. Trimming at the junction amounts to 0 bases on V and 0 bases on J, and the germline ends lie 13 bases apart.

Sequenced material: PBMCs, taken before TCRalphabeta/CD19-depleted stem cell transplant. The clonotype comes from a girl aged 2 to 9 with aplastic anemia, due to receive a stem cell transplant. The sequence is built from TRBV5-5 and TRBJ1-5; the D region possibly corresponds to TRBD1 (6 bases align). In nucleotide form, the sequence is TGTGCCAGCAGCTTGGGCCAGGGGTCGGATAGCAATCAGCCCCAGCATTTT. Its coded protein is CASSLGQGSDSNQPQHF.